The entry below gives a single T cell receptor beta chain sequence along with its context. Its cognate antigen is unknown. In the PCR, 60 Vbeta and 13 Jbeta primers were used. Methods used by the authors: Per a later analysis, the number of unique TCR beta chains was around 80 million, of which around 9.9 million were shared. Only in-frame clones appear in the TCRdb table, and some are missing; sequencing was by immunoSEQ multiplex PCR. V and J calls plus clone size are reproduced from that table; the DNA served to infer D and trimming. The sample has some 150,000 clones; roughly four fifths are singletons. This sample stems from a study of cytomegalovirus exposure and HLA in healthy donors. Findings of the study overall: It was reported that TCR beta sequences correctly inferred the HLA-A and HLA-B alleles for most subjects.

In germline, CDR1 is MNHEY, CDR2 SVGAGI. This CDR3 spans 15 amino acids. The trim removed 4 bases at V and 1 base at J, leaving 3 bases unmatched. The receptor comes from a female donor in good health and CMV-seropositive. Input material: PBMCs. V is TRBV6-5 and J is TRBJ2-4; TRBD1 aligns across 8 bases. For the CDR3, the DNA is TGTGCCAGCAGTTTAAACAGGGGGGCCAAAAACATTCAGTACTTC. This encodes CASSLNRGAKNIQYF.